This TCR beta chain was sequenced during a study of technical replicates of blood from a few donors. Sequencing was performed with immunoSEQ multiplex PCR; in TCRdb, only in-frame clones are kept and a portion is missing. The repertoire has roughly 68,000 clones, roughly nine tenths of them found once; the top ten carry 4.7%. Trimming removed 0 bases from V and 6 bases from J, with 12 bases in between. The V gene's germline CDR1 is MGHRA and CDR2 YSYEKL. The CDR3 runs 15 residues. The sequence derives from a human donor in good health. Some clones in this sample may be carry-over from other donors' samples. The V call is TRBV4-1, the J call TRBJ1-5; D might be TRBD1 (5 bases). Sequences were obtained from PBMCs. CDR3 sequence reads: CASSQDQVGAQPQHF. The CDR3 DNA reads as TGCGCCAGCAGCCAAGATCAGGTAGGGGCTCAGCCCCAGCATTTT.